The clone carrying this T cell receptor (beta chain) appeared a few times. The antigen remains unidentified. TCRdb passed the 5' RACE reads through MiXCR, listing each CDR3 protein once. The sample lists about 520,000 distinct CDR3 sequences; about 20% were seen once. The data were obtained in a study of identical twins. Findings and caveats of the study: Twin pairs had excess sharing that was weaker in beta out-of-frame sequences.

This CDR3 comprises 15 residues. Germline trimming cut 1 base from V and 3 bases from J; bases unmatched to any gene: 5. Per the germline V gene, CDR1 is SGHAT and CDR2 is FQNNGV. These data were also filed under a second study, of T cells expressing NK-cell markers. That source reports: Eight donors were sequenced, of whom seven were HCMV-seropositive, while the remaining one was HCMV-seronegative. NKG2C+ dominant clonotype frequencies in 5 or 6 donors were roughly 1.0-8% of CD8+ T cells. HCMV specificity of the expanded NKG2C+ T cell clones stayed unclear.

The clonotype comes from a young woman in good health. The sample was CD4+ T cells sorted from blood. The V and J genes are TRBV11-2 and TRBJ2-5; TRBD1 matches 7 bases. This CDR3 reads CASSLGPDREETQYF. In DNA form, the CDR3 reads TGTGCCAGCAGCTTAGGCCCCGACAGGGAAGAGACCCAGTACTTC.